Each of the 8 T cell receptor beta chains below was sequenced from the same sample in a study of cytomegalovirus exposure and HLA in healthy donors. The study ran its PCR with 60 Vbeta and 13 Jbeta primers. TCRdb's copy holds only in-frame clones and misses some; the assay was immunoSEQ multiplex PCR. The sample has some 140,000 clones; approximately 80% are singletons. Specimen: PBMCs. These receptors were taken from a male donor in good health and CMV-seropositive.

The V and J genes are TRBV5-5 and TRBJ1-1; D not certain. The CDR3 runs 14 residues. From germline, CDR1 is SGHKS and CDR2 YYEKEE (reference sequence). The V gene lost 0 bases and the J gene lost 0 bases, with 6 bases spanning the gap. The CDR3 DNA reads TGTGCCAGCAGCTTGGCAGACATGAACACTGAAGCTTTCTTT. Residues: CASSLADMNTEAFF.

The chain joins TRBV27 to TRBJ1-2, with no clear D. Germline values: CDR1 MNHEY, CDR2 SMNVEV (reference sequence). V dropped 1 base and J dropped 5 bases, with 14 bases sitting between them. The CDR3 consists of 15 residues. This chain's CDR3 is CASSLFDGGSYGYTF. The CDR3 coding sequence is TGTGCCAGCAGTTTATTCGACGGAGGGTCTTATGGCTACACCTTC.

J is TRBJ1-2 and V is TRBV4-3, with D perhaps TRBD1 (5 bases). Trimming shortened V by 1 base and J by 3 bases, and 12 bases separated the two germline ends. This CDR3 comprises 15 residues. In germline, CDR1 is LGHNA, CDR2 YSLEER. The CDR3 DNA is TGCGCCAGCAGCCAAGCGGCCAGGGCCTACTATGGCTACACCTTC. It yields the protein CASSQAARAYYGYTF.

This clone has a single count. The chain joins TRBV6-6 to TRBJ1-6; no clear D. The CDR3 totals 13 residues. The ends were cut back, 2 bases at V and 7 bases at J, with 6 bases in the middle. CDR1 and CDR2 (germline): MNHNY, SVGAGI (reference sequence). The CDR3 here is CASSYEPNSPLHF. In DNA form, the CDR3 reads TGTGCCAGCAGTTACGAGCCCAATTCACCCCTCCACTTT.

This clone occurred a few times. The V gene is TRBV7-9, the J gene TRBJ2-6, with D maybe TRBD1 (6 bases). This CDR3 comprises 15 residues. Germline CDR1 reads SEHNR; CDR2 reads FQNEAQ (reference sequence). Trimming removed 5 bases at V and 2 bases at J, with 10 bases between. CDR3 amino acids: CASSPTGTGANVLTF. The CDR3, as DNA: TGTGCCAGCAGCCCCACAGGGACTGGGGCCAACGTCCTGACTTTC.

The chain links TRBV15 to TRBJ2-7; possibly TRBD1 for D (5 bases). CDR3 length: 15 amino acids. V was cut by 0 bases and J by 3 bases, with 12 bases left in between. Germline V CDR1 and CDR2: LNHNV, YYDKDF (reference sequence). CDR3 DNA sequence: TGTGCCACCAGCAGAGATAGTCAGGGTCTCTACGAGCAGTACTTC. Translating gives CATSRDSQGLYEQYF.

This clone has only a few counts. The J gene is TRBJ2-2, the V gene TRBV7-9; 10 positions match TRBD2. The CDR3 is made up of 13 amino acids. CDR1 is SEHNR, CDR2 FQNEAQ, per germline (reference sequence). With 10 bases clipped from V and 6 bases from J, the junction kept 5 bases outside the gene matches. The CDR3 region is CATRSGRAGELFF. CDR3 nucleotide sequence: TGTGCCACCCGAAGCGGGAGGGCCGGGGAGCTGTTTTTT.

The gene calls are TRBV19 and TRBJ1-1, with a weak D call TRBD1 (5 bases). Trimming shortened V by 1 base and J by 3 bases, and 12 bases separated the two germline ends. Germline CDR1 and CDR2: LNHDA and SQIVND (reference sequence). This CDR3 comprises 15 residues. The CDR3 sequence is CASSIGPLTDTEAFF. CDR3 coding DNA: TGTGCCAGTAGTATAGGACCCTTGACAGACACTGAAGCTTTCTTT.